The table lists the clone carrying this T cell receptor beta chain with many counts. As yet, its antigen is unknown. This sample stems from a study of regulatory T cells in long-lasting Graves disease. The authors built TCR beta libraries using iRepertoire HTBI primers and Arm-PCR of CDR3 regions. From the multiplex PCR reads, TCRdb called clonotypes with MiXCR, one entry per CDR3 protein. The sample has around 470,000 distinct CDR3 sequences, less than 15% seen once. The CDR3 extends over 14 amino acids. Trimming took off 0 bases at V and 0 bases at J, with 9 bases between the two ends. Germline values: CDR1 DFQATT, CDR2 SNEGSKA (reference sequence). The time point is: newly diagnosed GD, antithyroid drugs for less than 3 months. TCR sequences were obtained from RNA taken from PBMCs. General study results and limits: Newly diagnosed Graves' patients had higher TCR diversity than persistent ones. Persistent disease favored TRBV28, TRBJ1-2 and TRBJ2-5.

This sample was also put to use in a study of T cells in Graves' hyperthyroidism and ophthalmopathy. That publication notes: Researchers found most expanded thyroid clonotypes above 0.001 in blood as well.

The sequencing here drew on peripheral blood mononuclear cells (PBMCs), taken at new diagnosis, from a patient treated with antithyroid drugs. The V gene is TRBV20-1, the J gene TRBJ2-7, with a possible D match to TRBD2 (6 bases). This TCR was recovered from a woman aged 50 to 60 with Graves disease. CDR3: CSAREMGGSYEQYF. The DNA for the CDR3 is TGCAGTGCTAGAGAGATGGGGGGCTCCTACGAGCAGTACTTC.